This TCR beta chain was identified during a study of blood T cells in healthy people across ages (dated by TCRdb to between 2014 and 2017). A note on the overall study: In model experiments, template switching captured about one uniquely barcoded TCR beta cDNA molecule for every two T cells. To track age-related changes in TCR beta repertoire diversity, the study relied on deep sequencing normalized with unique cDNA molecular identifiers. Donors were grouped into four age groups: young (average approximately 15 years), middle-aged (around 39), aged (around 66) and long-lived (around 80). For two donors (one aged 18 to 29 and one aged 80 or older), the study analyzed two additional independent replicas of 1 million unique cDNA reads from the same blood draw. To avoid experimental bias, donors of different ages were spread randomly across the sequencing lanes. Here is what the overall study found, with its caveats: A strong correlation was found between observed TCR beta diversity and the percentage of naive T cells measured by flow cytometry. Because profiling used bulk unsorted PBMCs, naive and antigen-experienced compartments could not be compared conclusively. As age increased, observed TCR beta diversity per million T cells dropped in a roughly linear way, and a significant reduction was already evident by age about 40. The long-lived group showed more naive CD4+ T cells, fewer expanded clones and increased TCR diversity than the aged group, suggesting age selection. Estimates of total diversity from one million sequenced T cells were regarded as lower bounds and underestimates. Donor CMV infection status was unknown, potentially confounding age-related changes in expanded clonotypes.

The library was made by 5' RACE. The sequencer listed for this sample is Illumina HiSeq 2500. A second PCR of about 6 to 11 cycles was run with a J-beta primer mix and a sample-barcoded 5' primer. A unique molecular identifier was introduced onto each TCR beta cDNA molecule by a template-switch 5' adaptor carrying 12 random nucleotides. Each sample yielded at least 3 million CDR3-containing paired-end reads. First-strand cDNA synthesis was performed from all RNA using the Mint cDNA synthesis kit, with priming by a TRBC-specific oligonucleotide. All cDNA was treated with uracil-DNA glycosylase and then went through a first 18-cycle PCR with the universal primers M1SS and BC2_uni_R. As for the original processing: For normalization, 1 million high-quality reads, each with a distinct molecular identifier, were randomly selected from each sample. Instead of being binned into consensus sequences, reads that shared molecular identifiers were thrown out. MiTCR, run with a Q25 quality threshold and the strictest error-elimination algorithm, handled CDR3 identification, clonotype clustering and error correction. A nonparametric unseen species model with Euler transformation was used to estimate a lower bound on total TCR beta diversity. TCRdb took the public reads, trimmed them with fastp at Q25, ran MiXCR for clone calling and kept in-frame beta chains. Rows with a matching CDR3 protein are joined into one entry that keeps the most common DNA and genes. The V and J calls come from TCRdb's annotation, not from the publication. This sample comprises hundreds of thousands of distinct CDR3 sequences, around half of them detected only once. The top ten clones comprise about 42% of the sample.

According to the germline V gene, CDR1 reads MNHNS and CDR2 reads SASEGT. The CDR3 measures 12 amino acids from cysteine to phenylalanine. Left in the record is the CDR3 DNA by itself, 36 bases read in frame from the first base. V and J lose 6 bases and 2 bases, and a span of 7 bases separates them. The table lists this clonotype with a few counts. Its binding antigen is unknown. There are no base qualities to consult, and no much larger clone falls within one base. Donors were 40 or so systemically healthy Caucasian individuals from Russia aged about 6 to 100 years. Roughly 9.5 milliliters of peripheral blood were drawn from each donor into EDTA-treated Vacutainer tubes. Ficoll-Paque density-gradient centrifugation was used to isolate PBMCs, with at least 7 million per sample. Trizol reagent was used to extract total RNA from the PBMCs, yielding at least 5.5 micrograms per sample. For every donor, an aliquot of PBMCs went through flow cytometry to measure the percentages of naive CD45RAhigh/CD27high T cells.

The sequence was obtained from an elderly man in good health. Sequenced material: blood. Recombination joined TRBV6-1 with TRBJ1-2, with an unclear D gene assignment. In nucleotide form, the sequence is TGTGCCAGCAGCCAGGAGAACTATGGCTACACCTTC. Translated, it gives CASSQENYGYTF.